This T cell receptor beta chain was identified during a study of T cells in Graves' hyperthyroidism and ophthalmopathy. The germline V gene has CDR1 WSHSY and CDR2 SAAADI. V was cut by 2 bases and J by 7 bases, with 20 bases left in between. CDR3 length: 16 amino acids. Amplification yielded TCR beta CDR3 regions, with RNA transcripts as the source. The HTBI primer set drove a first-round RT-PCR of the TCR CDR3. Each CDR3 protein is one row after TCRdb ran MiXCR on the multiplex PCR reads. The profile shows 35,000 or so distinct CDR3 sequences, roughly 50% of them singletons. Fresh peripheral blood, approximately 9.1 ml, was the source of the PBMCs. In its sample, this clonotype was seen many times.

The receptor was isolated from a man aged 35 to 55 with Graves' ophthalmopathy. The chain joins TRBV10-2 to TRBJ1-2; TRBD1 might be the D (6 bases). The specimen was blood. This CDR3 is CASSEASLGATGGYTF. CDR3 nucleotides: TGCGCCAGCAGTGAGGCGAGTCTGGGGGCAACGGGTGGCTACACCTTC.